These 9 T cell receptor beta chains were sequenced from one sample in a study of T cells in Graves' hyperthyroidism and ophthalmopathy. RNA transcripts gave rise to amplified TCR beta CDR3 regions. With the HTBI primer set, the TCR CDR3 went through a first round of RT-PCR. From the multiplex PCR reads, TCRdb called clonotypes with MiXCR, one entry per CDR3 protein. The sample records around 300,000 distinct CDR3 sequences, around 15% being singletons. The sequencing sample was made of blood. The receptors here all came from a woman aged 40 to 50 with Graves' ophthalmopathy.

This chain joins TRBV2 and TRBJ2-7, with 12 bases aligning to TRBD1. Germline V CDR1 and CDR2: SNHLY, FYNNEI. V gave up 7 bases and J gave up 6 bases; unmatched junction bases: 4. There are 13 residues in the CDR3. CDR3 region: CASTGTGGAEQYF. The CDR3, as DNA: TGTGCCAGCACCGGGACAGGGGGCGCCGAGCAGTACTTC.

This clonotype appeared many times. This chain joins TRBV28 and TRBJ2-1; no definite D call. CDR3 length: 12 amino acids. Germline CDR1 and CDR2: MDHEN and SYDVKM. The ends were cut back, 4 bases at V and 9 bases at J, with 10 bases in the middle. CDR3 DNA: TGTGCCAGCAGTTCCCTTCCAATTGAGCAGTTCTTC. Protein product: CASSSLPIEQFF.

This clonotype was observed many times. The V and J genes are TRBV20-1 and TRBJ2-1, with 9 bases lining up with TRBD1. From germline, CDR1 is DFQATT and CDR2 SNEGSKA (reference sequence). This CDR3 region has 15 residues. The V gene end was trimmed by 3 bases and the J gene end by 9 bases; junction bases not matched to a gene: 12. As DNA, the CDR3 is TGCAGTGCTAGCCCCGACAGGGGGATAGGGGGTGAGCAGTTCTTC. As protein: CSASPDRGIGGEQFF.

This clonotype was seen many times. The chain combines TRBV14 with TRBJ1-3; the match to TRBD1 covers 7 bases. Germline-derived CDR1 and CDR2 are SGHDN and FVKESK. The CDR3 is made up of 17 amino acids. J lost 0 bases, V lost 2 bases, and 7 bases had no gene match. The CDR3 nucleotides are TGTGCCAGCAGCCAACTCGGACAGGAGAACTCTGGAAACACCATATATTTT. The encoded protein is CASSQLGQENSGNTIYF.

This clonotype has a count of ten or more. The CDR3: CASSLWTPYNEQFF. The CDR3 region has the DNA TGTGCCAGCAGCTTATGGACGCCTTACAATGAGCAGTTCTTC. This chain connects TRBV7-2 to TRBJ2-1; no reliable D call. V was trimmed by 2 bases and J by 4 bases, leaving 9 bases between them. Germline CDR1 is SGHTA and CDR2 is FQGNSA. The CDR3 contains 14 residues.

This clonotype was observed a few times. The V call is TRBV19, the J call TRBJ1-5; maybe TRBD1 (5 bases). The CDR3 runs 14 residues. From germline, CDR1 is LNHDA and CDR2 SQIVND (reference sequence). V lost 5 bases and J 15 bases, leaving 23 bases between the germline ends. In DNA, the CDR3 is TGTGCCAGTAGTCTTTCAGGGTTCTATTACCCGGGGCATTTT. Its translation: CASSLSGFYYPGHF.

This clonotype was found many times. The V call is TRBV7-9, the J call TRBJ2-7, with D possibly being TRBD2 (5 bases). Trimming cost V 2 bases and J 2 bases, with 13 bases left between them. Germline V gene sequence: CDR1 SEHNR, CDR2 FQNEAQ (reference sequence). The CDR3 has 15 amino acids. The CDR3 protein is CASSLTGNPTYEQYF. As DNA, the CDR3 is TGTGCCAGCAGCTTAACCGGGAACCCTACCTACGAGCAGTACTTC.

The sample holds many counts of this clonotype. The chain couples TRBV20-1 to TRBJ1-2; no definite D call. Germline V gene lookup returns CDR1 DFQATT and CDR2 SNEGSKA (reference sequence). CDR3 length equals 15 residues. V was cut by 6 bases and J by 3 bases, with 20 bases left in between. In DNA form, the CDR3 reads TGCAGTGCCATTGTGGATTCGGGGAAGGACTATGGCTACACCTTC. Its translation is CSAIVDSGKDYGYTF.

The chain recombines TRBV4-1 with TRBJ2-7; 8 nucleotides agree with TRBD1. This CDR3 has 15 residues. Trimming took 0 bases from V and 1 from J; bases not matched to a gene: 2. CDR1 and CDR2 from the germline V gene are MGHRA and YSYEKL. In nucleotides, the CDR3 is TGCGCCAGCAGCCAAGATGGGACAGGATCCTACGAGCAGTACTTC. It specifies CASSQDGTGSYEQYF.